This T cell receptor beta chain is drawn from a study of blood T cell repertoires in COVID-19. For the study at large: The United States, Italy and Spain provided the acute and convalescent COVID-19 samples.

Only in-frame clones appear in the TCRdb table, and some are missing; sequencing was by immunoSEQ multiplex PCR. The table includes 20,000 to 25,000 clones, 87% detected once. The length of the CDR3 is 12 residues. With 7 bases removed from V and 8 bases from J, the gap between germline ends came to 13 bases. Germline assignment: CDR1 SEHNR and CDR2 FQNEAQ (reference sequence). What was sequenced was peripheral blood. The receptor's source is a human donor with active COVID-19. The donor label of this sample is uncertain. The chain couples TRBV7-9 to TRBJ2-3, with D perhaps matching TRBD2 (6 bases). The CDR3 DNA reads TGTGCCAGCACCATGGAGGGGATTACGCAGTATTTT. Translation gives CASTMEGITQYF.